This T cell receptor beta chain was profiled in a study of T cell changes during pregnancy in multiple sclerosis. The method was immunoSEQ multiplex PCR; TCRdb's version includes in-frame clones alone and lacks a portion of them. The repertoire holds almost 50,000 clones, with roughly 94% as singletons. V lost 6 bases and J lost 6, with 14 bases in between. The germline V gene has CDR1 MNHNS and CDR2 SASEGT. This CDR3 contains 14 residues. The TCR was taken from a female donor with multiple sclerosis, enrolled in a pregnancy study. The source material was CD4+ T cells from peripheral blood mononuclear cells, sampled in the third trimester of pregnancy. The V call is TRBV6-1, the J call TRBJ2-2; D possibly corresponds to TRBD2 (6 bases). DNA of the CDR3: TGTGCCAGCAGGCTGGGGGGTTCGGCCGGGGAGCTGTTTTTT. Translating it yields CASRLGGSAGELFF.